This entry is about one T cell receptor beta chain. RNA transcripts yielded amplified TCR beta CDR3 regions. Amplification began with first-round RT-PCR using HTBI primers, then second-round multiplex PCR was performed. TCRdb itself ran the multiplex PCR reads through MiXCR, one entry per CDR3 protein. The repertoire holds under 200,000 distinct CDR3 sequences, 30% to 45% seen once, with roughly 6% in the top ten. The sample originates from a study of Graves' ophthalmopathy and Graves' hyperthyroidism. The sample consisted of peripheral blood. This TCR was sampled from a woman aged 40 to 50 with Graves' ophthalmopathy.

The CDR3 reads CASSPLPGLLYEQYF. In DNA form, the CDR3 reads TGTGCCAGCAGCCCATTACCGGGACTGCTATACGAGCAGTACTTC. This chain joins TRBV7-2 and TRBJ2-7; D possibly corresponds to TRBD2 (6 bases). Trimming pared 5 bases from V and 4 bases from J, leaving 18 bases between. The CDR3 consists of 15 residues. The germline gives CDR1 SGHTA, CDR2 FQGNSA.